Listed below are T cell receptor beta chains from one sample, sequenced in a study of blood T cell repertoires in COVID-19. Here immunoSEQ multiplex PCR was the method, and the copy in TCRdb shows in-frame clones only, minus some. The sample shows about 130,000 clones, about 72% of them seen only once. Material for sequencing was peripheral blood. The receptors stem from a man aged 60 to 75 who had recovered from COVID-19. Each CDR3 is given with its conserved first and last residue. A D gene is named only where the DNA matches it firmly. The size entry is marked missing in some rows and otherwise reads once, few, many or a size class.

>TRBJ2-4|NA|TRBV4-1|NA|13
TGCGCCAGCAGCCAAGATCGGCAGGACATTCAGTACTTC
CASSQDRQDIQYF
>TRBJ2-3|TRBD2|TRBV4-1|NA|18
TGCGCCAGCAGCCAAGAGAGGCTAGCGGGGGGGGGCACAGATACGCAGTATTTT
CASSQERLAGGGTDTQYF
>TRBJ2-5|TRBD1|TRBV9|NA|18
TGTGCCAGCAGCGTAGCCCCGACCGGGACAGGGGGGGCAGAGACCCAGTACTTC
CASSVAPTGTGGAETQYF
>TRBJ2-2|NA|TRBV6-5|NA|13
TGTGCCAGCATCAAACAGGGAACCGGGGAGCTGTTTTTT
CASIKQGTGELFF
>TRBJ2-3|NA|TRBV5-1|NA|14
TGCGCCAGCAGCTCCCAGGGTGCCACAGATACGCAGTATTTT
CASSSQGATDTQYF
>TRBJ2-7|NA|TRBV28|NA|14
TGTGCCAGCATCACCGGTTTAGCTTCCTACGAGCAGTACTTC
CASITGLASYEQYF
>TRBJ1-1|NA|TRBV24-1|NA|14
TGTGCCACCAGGCCGAGGGGACAGAACACTGAAGCTTTCTTT
CATRPRGQNTEAFF
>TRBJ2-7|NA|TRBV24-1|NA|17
TGTGCCACCAGTGGGGGCCCGGGCAGGGCCAATACCTACGAGCAGTACTTC
CATSGGPGRANTYEQYF
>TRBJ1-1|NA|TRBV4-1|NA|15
TGCGCCAGCAGCCAAGGGGGGGATGGAAGTTCCGAAGCTTTCTTT
CASSQGGDGSSEAFF
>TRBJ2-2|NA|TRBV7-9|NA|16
TGTGCCAGCCTCCAGGGCGTTACCCCGAACACCGGGGAGCTGTTTTTT
CASLQGVTPNTGELFF
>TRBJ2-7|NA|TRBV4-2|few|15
TGTGCCAGCAGCCTGCGGGGCGGGAACACCTACGAGCAGTACTTC
CASSLRGGNTYEQYF
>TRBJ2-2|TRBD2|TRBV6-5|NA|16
TGTGCCAGCAGTTCCCCAGCGGGGGGGAACACCGGGGAGCTGTTTTTT
CASSSPAGGNTGELFF
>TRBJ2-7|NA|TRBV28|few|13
TGTGCCAGCAGTTTAAGGGGTACCTACGAGCAGTACTTC
CASSLRGTYEQYF
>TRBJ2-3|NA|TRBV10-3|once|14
TGTGCCATCAAGCCCCAGGTCGACACAGATACGCAGTATTTT
CAIKPQVDTDTQYF
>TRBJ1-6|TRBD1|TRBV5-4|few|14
TGTGCCAGCAGCTTAACAGGGGGTAATTCACCCCTCCACTTT
CASSLTGGNSPLHF
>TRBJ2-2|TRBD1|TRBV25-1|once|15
TGTGCCAGCAGTCCACAGGGGCTATGGTCCGGGGAGCTGTTTTTT
CASSPQGLWSGELFF
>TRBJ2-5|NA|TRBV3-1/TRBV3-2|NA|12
TGTGCCAGCAGCCAAGCTCAAGAGACCCAGTACTTC
CASSQAQETQYF
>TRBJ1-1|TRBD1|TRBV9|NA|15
TGTGCCAGCAGCCACATTAGACAGGGGAACACTGAAGCTTTCTTT
CASSHIRQGNTEAFF
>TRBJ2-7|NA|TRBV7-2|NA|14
TGTGCCAGCAGCTTTGGGGCTCAACTCTACGAGCAGTACTTC
CASSFGAQLYEQYF
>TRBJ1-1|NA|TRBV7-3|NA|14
TGTGCCAGCAGCTCCGGGACGGGGGGAACTGAAGCTTTCTTT
CASSSGTGGTEAFF
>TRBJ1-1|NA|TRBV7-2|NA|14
TGTGCCAGCAGCTCCAATAGGGGAGGCACTGAAGCTTTCTTT
CASSSNRGGTEAFF
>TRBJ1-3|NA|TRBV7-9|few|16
TGTGCCAGCAGCTTAGTGGTCGCGGCTTCGGGAAACACCATATATTTT
CASSLVVAASGNTIYF
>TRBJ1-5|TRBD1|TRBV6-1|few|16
TGTGCCAGCAGTGCATCGACAGGGCCCGATTATCAGCCCCAGCATTTT
CASSASTGPDYQPQHF
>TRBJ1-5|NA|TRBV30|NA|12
TGTGCCTGGAGTACAAAGATCCCGCCCCAGCATTTT
CAWSTKIPPQHF
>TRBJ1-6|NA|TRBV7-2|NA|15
TGTGCCAGCAGCTTAAACCAGGGAAACAATTCACCCCTCCACTTT
CASSLNQGNNSPLHF
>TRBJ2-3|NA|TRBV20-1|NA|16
TGCAGTGCTAGTAATCAGGGTAATTGGGACACAGATACGCAGTATTTT
CSASNQGNWDTDTQYF
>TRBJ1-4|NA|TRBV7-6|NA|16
TGTGCCAGCCGAGGATGGGGACGGGGGGTCAGTGAAAAACTGTTTTTT
CASRGWGRGVSEKLFF
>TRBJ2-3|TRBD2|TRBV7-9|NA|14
TGTGCCAGCGAGCGGGGGCCGCCCGCAGATACGCAGTATTTT
CASERGPPADTQYF
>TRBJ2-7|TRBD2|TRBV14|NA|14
TGTGCCAGCAGCCTGGAAACTAGCGGGAGTAGGCAGTACTTC
CASSLETSGSRQYF
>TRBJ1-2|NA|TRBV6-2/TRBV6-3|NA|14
TGTGCCAGCAGTTACGGTAGGGACACCAATGGCTACACCTTC
CASSYGRDTNGYTF
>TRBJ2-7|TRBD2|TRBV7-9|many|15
TGTGCCAGCAGCCTCACTAGCGGGGCTACCTACGAGCAGTACTTC
CASSLTSGATYEQYF
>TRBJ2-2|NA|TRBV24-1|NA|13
TGTGCCACCAGTGATTGGGGGCCCGGGGAGCTGTTTTTT
CATSDWGPGELFF
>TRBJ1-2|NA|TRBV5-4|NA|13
TGTGCCAGCAGCTTGGACAGGCCCTATGGCTACACCTTC
CASSLDRPYGYTF
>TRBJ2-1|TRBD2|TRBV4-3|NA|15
TGCGCCAGCAGCCCCGGACTAGCGGGGAACAATGAGCAGTTCTTC
CASSPGLAGNNEQFF
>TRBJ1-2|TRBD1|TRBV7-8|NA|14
TGTGCCAGCAGCAGGGGGCAAGCTAACTATGGCTACACCTTC
CASSRGQANYGYTF
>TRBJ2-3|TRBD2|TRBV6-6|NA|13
TGTGCCAGCGTTTTAGCGGGCTCAGATACGCAGTATTTT
CASVLAGSDTQYF
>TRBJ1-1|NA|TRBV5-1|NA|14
TGCGCCAGCAGCTTGGACGGGATGAACACTGAAGCTTTCTTT
CASSLDGMNTEAFF
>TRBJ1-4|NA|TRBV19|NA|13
TGTGCCAGTAGTAATGGGGGGGCCGAAAAACTGTTTTTT
CASSNGGAEKLFF
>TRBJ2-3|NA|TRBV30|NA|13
TGTGCCTGGTCAGGCAGGGGCACAGATACGCAGTATTTT
CAWSGRGTDTQYF
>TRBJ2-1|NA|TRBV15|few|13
TGTGCCACCAGCAGAGATCGTCGGAATGAGCAGTTCTTC
CATSRDRRNEQFF
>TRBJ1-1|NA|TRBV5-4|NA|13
TGTGCCAGCAGCTCGTCTAGGAACACTGAAGCTTTCTTT
CASSSSRNTEAFF
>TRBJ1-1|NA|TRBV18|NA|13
TGTGCCAGCTCACCACCCTCGAGGACTGAAGCTTTCTTT
CASSPPSRTEAFF
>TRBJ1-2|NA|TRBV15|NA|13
TGTGCCACCAGCAGAGATCCGGGGGATGGCTACACCTTC
CATSRDPGDGYTF
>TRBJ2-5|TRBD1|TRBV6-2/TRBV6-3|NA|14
TGTGCCAGCAGTTACGGCAGGGGGCGAGAGACCCAGTACTTC
CASSYGRGRETQYF
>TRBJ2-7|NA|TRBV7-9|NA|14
TGTGCCAGCAGCTTGAGAACAGGTGACTACGAGCAGTACTTC
CASSLRTGDYEQYF
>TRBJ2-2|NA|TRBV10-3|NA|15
TGTGCCATTCCGGGGAACAGGGCTCGGACCGGGGAGCTGTTTTTT
CAIPGNRARTGELFF
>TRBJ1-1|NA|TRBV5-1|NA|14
TGCGCCACTAAGACAGGTTCAATGAACACTGAAGCTTTCTTT
CATKTGSMNTEAFF
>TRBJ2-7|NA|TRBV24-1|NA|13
TGTGCCACGCAAAAGGACGGGGCCTACGAGCAGTACTTC
CATQKDGAYEQYF
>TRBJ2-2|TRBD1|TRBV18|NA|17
TGTGCCAGCTCACCACTGGGGACAGGGGCGAACACCGGGGAGCTGTTTTTT
CASSPLGTGANTGELFF
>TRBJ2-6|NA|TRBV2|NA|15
TGTGCCAGCAGTGAACAGCGTTCTGGGGCCAACGTCCTGACTTTC
CASSEQRSGANVLTF
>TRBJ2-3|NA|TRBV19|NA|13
TGTGCCAGTAGTGGACCGGCGGGAGATACGCAGTATTTT
CASSGPAGDTQYF
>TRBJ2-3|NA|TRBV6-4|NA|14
TGTGCCAGCAGTCCGGGGACTAGCACAGATACGCAGTATTTT
CASSPGTSTDTQYF
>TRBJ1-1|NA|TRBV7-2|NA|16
TGTGCCAGCAGCTCCACGCCGGGGGGTGGGTACACTGAAGCTTTCTTT
CASSSTPGGGYTEAFF
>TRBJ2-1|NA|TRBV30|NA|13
TGTGCCTGGAGTGTATATGTCTCCCCGGGGCAGTTCTTC
CAWSVYVSPGQFF
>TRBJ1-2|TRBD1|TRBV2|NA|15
TGTGCCAGCAGTGAGAACGCACAGGGGGCTAGTGGCTACACCTTC
CASSENAQGASGYTF
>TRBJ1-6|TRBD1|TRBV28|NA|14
TGTGCCAGCAATCACAGGGGGCCTGGTTCACCCCTCCACTTT
CASNHRGPGSPLHF